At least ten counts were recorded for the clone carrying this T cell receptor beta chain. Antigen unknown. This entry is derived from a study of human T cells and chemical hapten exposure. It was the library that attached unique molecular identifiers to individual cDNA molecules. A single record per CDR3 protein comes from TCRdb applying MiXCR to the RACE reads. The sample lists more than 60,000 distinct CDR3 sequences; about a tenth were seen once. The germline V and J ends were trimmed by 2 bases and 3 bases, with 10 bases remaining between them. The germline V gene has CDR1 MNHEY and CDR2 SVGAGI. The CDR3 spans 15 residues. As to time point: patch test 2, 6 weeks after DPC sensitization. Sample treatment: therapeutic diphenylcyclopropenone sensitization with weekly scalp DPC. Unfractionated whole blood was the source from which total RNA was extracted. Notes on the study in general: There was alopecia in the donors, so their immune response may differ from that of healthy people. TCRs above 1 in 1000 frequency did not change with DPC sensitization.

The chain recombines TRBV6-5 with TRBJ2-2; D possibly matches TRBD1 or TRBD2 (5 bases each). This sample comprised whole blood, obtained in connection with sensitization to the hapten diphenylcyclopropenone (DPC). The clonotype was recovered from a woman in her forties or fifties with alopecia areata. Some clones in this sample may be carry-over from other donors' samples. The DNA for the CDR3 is TGTGCCAGCAGTTACGAGGGGCCACACACCGGGGAGCTGTTTTTT. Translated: CASSYEGPHTGELFF.